This TCR beta chain appears in the sequencing data of a study of PD-L1 blockade in urothelial cancer. Germline values: CDR1 SGHAT, CDR2 FQNNGV. CDR3 size: 17 residues. The junction had 10 bases not matched to a gene; V was cut back by 5 bases and J by 0 bases. Time point here: pretreatment peripheral blood. Clones were sequenced by immunoSEQ multiplex PCR, and TCRdb holds only the in-frame ones, with some missing. The data contain tens of thousands of clones, roughly 90% of them singletons. The TCR originated in a man aged 65 to 79 with urothelial cancer. The specimen comprised PBMCs, sampled around atezolizumab (anti-PD-L1) treatment. The gene calls are TRBV11-2 and TRBJ2-3; 8 positions match TRBD2. CDR3 nucleotide sequence: TGTGCCAGCAGCCCACTCCCGGGAGGGCCGAGCACAGATACGCAGTATTTT. This encodes CASSPLPGGPSTDTQYF.